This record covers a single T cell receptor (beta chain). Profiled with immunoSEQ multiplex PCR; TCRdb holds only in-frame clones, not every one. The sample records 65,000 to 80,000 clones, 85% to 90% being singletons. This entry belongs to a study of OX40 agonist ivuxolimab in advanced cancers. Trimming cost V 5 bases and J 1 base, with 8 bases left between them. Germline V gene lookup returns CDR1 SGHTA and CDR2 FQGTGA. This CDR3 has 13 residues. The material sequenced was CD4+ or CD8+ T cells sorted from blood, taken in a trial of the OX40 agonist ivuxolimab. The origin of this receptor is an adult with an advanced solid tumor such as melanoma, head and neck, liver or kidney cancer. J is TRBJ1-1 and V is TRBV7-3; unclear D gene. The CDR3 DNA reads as TGTGCCAGCAGCGCACTCTGGAACACTGAAGCTTTCTTT. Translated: CASSALWNTEAFF.